This is a list of T cell receptor beta chains from one sample in a study of shared clonotypes between healthy human individuals. Sequenced by immunoSEQ multiplex PCR; TCRdb stores in-frame clones only, minus some. This table has roughly 1,800,000 clones, about 95% appearing once. The sequenced material came from naive CD8+ T cells sorted from blood. The receptor source for this set is a man aged 18-30 years in good health. Both conserved end residues are part of each CDR3. A D gene is named only where the DNA matches it firmly. Rows may omit the clone size; those that give it use once, few, many or a size class.

length: 15
V: TRBV29-1
size: -
J: TRBJ2-7
D: -
DNA: TGCAGCGTTGAAGATTCGAACAGGAGCTCCTACGAGCAGTACTTC
CDR3: CSVEDSNRSSYEQYF

length: 15
V: TRBV11-3
size: once
J: TRBJ2-2
D: TRBD1
DNA: TGTGCCAGCAGCAACAACAGGGGCGGAACCGGGGAGCTGTTTTTT
CDR3: CASSNNRGGTGELFF

length: 18
V: TRBV28
size: -
J: TRBJ2-6
D: -
DNA: TGTGCCAGCAGTTCGACAATCCTCTCTCTCTCTGGGGCCAACGTCCTGACTTTC
CDR3: CASSSTILSLSGANVLTF

length: 15
V: TRBV27
size: -
J: TRBJ2-1
D: TRBD2
DNA: TGTGCCAGCAGTTTAGGACTAGAGTGGGACAATGAGCAGTTCTTC
CDR3: CASSLGLEWDNEQFF

length: 14
V: TRBV7-9
size: -
J: TRBJ2-5
D: TRBD2
DNA: TGTGCCAGCAGCGCGGGAGGGGTCCAAGAGACCCAGTACTTC
CDR3: CASSAGGVQETQYF

length: 16
V: TRBV7-9
size: -
J: TRBJ2-2
D: TRBD2
DNA: TGTGCCAGCAGCTTAGTCAGCGGGAGCTTCACCGGGGAGCTGTTTTTT
CDR3: CASSLVSGSFTGELFF

length: 15
V: TRBV5-1
size: once
J: TRBJ1-1
D: -
DNA: TGCGCCAGCAGCTTGGGGGCAGGGGCGAGGACTGAAGCTTTCTTT
CDR3: CASSLGAGARTEAFF

length: 14
V: TRBV27
size: -
J: TRBJ2-7
D: TRBD1
DNA: TGTGCCAGCAGTTTAGACAGGGGTGACTACGAGCAGTACTTC
CDR3: CASSLDRGDYEQYF

length: 15
V: TRBV6-6
size: -
J: TRBJ2-5
D: TRBD2
DNA: TGTGCCAGCAGTTACCGCGGGGGATTGGGAGAGACCCAGTACTTC
CDR3: CASSYRGGLGETQYF

length: 13
V: TRBV14
size: -
J: TRBJ2-7
D: TRBD2
DNA: TGTGCCAGCAGCCATCCCGGACTAGCGGAGCAGTACTTC
CDR3: CASSHPGLAEQYF

length: 15
V: TRBV7-6
size: -
J: TRBJ1-2
D: -
DNA: TGTGCCAGCAGCTCTTTAATAGCAGGCCATGAAAGCTACACCTTC
CDR3: CASSSLIAGHESYTF

length: 12
V: TRBV7-9
size: -
J: TRBJ1-1
D: TRBD1
DNA: TGTGCCAGCAGCTCTACAGGGGATATTCCTTTCTTT
CDR3: CASSSTGDIPFF

length: 13
V: TRBV27
size: -
J: TRBJ1-6
D: -
DNA: TGTGCCAGCAGTTTATTAGGAAATTCACCCCTCCACTTT
CDR3: CASSLLGNSPLHF

length: 15
V: TRBV11-2
size: -
J: TRBJ2-7
D: TRBD1
DNA: TGTGCCAGCATCGAAGGACAGGGTGGCTCCTACGAGCAGTACTTC
CDR3: CASIEGQGGSYEQYF

length: 16
V: TRBV7-9
size: -
J: TRBJ1-1
D: TRBD1
DNA: TGTGCCAGCAGCCCCCGACAGGGCCCCGGGAACACTGAAGCTTTCTTT
CDR3: CASSPRQGPGNTEAFF

length: 13
V: TRBV29-1
size: -
J: TRBJ2-1
D: TRBD2
DNA: TGCAGCGTTGAAGCGGGGGGGCCTTATGAGCAGTTCTTC
CDR3: CSVEAGGPYEQFF

length: 13
V: TRBV19
size: once
J: TRBJ2-5
D: TRBD2
DNA: TGTGCCAGTAGTATCTTGATTGGGGACTACGCGTACTTC
CDR3: CASSILIGDYAYF

length: 14
V: TRBV6-5
size: -
J: TRBJ1-5
D: -
DNA: TGTGCCAGCAGCCCGGTCTATAGCAATCAGCCCCAGCATTTT
CDR3: CASSPVYSNQPQHF

length: 17
V: TRBV5-4
size: -
J: TRBJ1-2
D: TRBD1
DNA: TGTGCCAGCAGCTTGGAAGGGACAGGTCCCGTGGGCTATGGCTACACCTTC
CDR3: CASSLEGTGPVGYGYTF

length: 15
V: TRBV5-1
size: once
J: TRBJ2-7
D: TRBD1
DNA: TGCGCCAGCAGCTTCTGGACAGGGGACTCCTACGAGCAGTACTTC
CDR3: CASSFWTGDSYEQYF

length: 12
V: TRBV7-9
size: -
J: TRBJ2-7
D: -
DNA: TGTGCCACCCAGGAGGGGGCCTACGAGCAGTACTTC
CDR3: CATQEGAYEQYF

length: 13
V: TRBV5-6
size: -
J: TRBJ2-1
D: TRBD2
DNA: TGTGCCAGCAGAGCGGGACTCTACAATGAGCAGTTCTTC
CDR3: CASRAGLYNEQFF

length: 14
V: TRBV25-1
size: -
J: TRBJ1-1
D: TRBD1
DNA: TGTGCCAGCAGTGCCCAATCAGGGGGGGCTGAAGCTTTCTTT
CDR3: CASSAQSGGAEAFF

length: 15
V: TRBV13
size: -
J: TRBJ1-6
D: -
DNA: TGTGCCAGCAGCTTATCAGTCGGGCCAAGTTCACCCCTCCACTTT
CDR3: CASSLSVGPSSPLHF

length: 14
V: TRBV5-1
size: -
J: TRBJ2-1
D: -
DNA: TGCGCCAGCAGCTTGACGGGCACCTACAATGAGCAGTTCTTC
CDR3: CASSLTGTYNEQFF

length: 14
V: TRBV7-9
size: -
J: TRBJ1-2
D: -
DNA: TGTGCCAGCAGCTTTCGGGATTTGAACTATGGCTACACCTTC
CDR3: CASSFRDLNYGYTF

length: 16
V: TRBV29-1
size: -
J: TRBJ2-3
D: -
DNA: TGCAGCGTTCCCTCGGGACCCGACCCCAGCACAGATACGCAGTATTTT
CDR3: CSVPSGPDPSTDTQYF

length: 14
V: TRBV7-2
size: once
J: TRBJ2-7
D: TRBD1
DNA: TGTGCCAGCAGCTTCACAGGGGGCAATTACGAGCAGTACTTC
CDR3: CASSFTGGNYEQYF

length: 14
V: TRBV7-6
size: -
J: TRBJ2-7
D: -
DNA: TGTGCCAGCAGCTGGGGACCCGAGGCCTACGAGCAGTACTTC
CDR3: CASSWGPEAYEQYF

length: 16
V: TRBV5-7
size: -
J: TRBJ1-2
D: TRBD1
DNA: TGTGCCAGCAGCTACCAAGGGACAGGGGGTCTTTATGGCTACACCTTC
CDR3: CASSYQGTGGLYGYTF

length: 15
V: TRBV7-6
size: -
J: TRBJ2-3
D: -
DNA: TGTGCCAGCAGCTTAGCAGGTTATAGCACAGATACGCAGTATTTT
CDR3: CASSLAGYSTDTQYF

length: 15
V: TRBV9
size: -
J: TRBJ2-7
D: TRBD2
DNA: TGTGCCAGCAGCGAGGGACTAGCGGAATCCTACGAGCAGTACTTC
CDR3: CASSEGLAESYEQYF